A selection of T cell receptor beta chains follows, all from one sample in a study of T cell repertoires in cytomegalovirus infection. A single record per CDR3 protein comes from TCRdb applying MiXCR to the reads. Of 70,000 or so distinct CDR3 sequences listed, about 26% are singletons. Their recognized antigens are unknown. The material was CD8+ T cells from cultured PBMCs, obtained from culture after CMV antigen stimulation. These TCRs come from a human donor in good health (CMV status not recorded). Some clones in this sample may be carry-over from other donors' samples. Both conserved end residues are part of each CDR3.

TRBV7-9	TRBJ1-1	CASSSGGVTEAFF
TRBV4-1	TRBJ2-7	CASSRQEGGFPYEQYF
TRBV27	TRBJ2-7	CASSRRSLAGGSYEQYF
TRBV7-8	TRBJ2-5	CASSLPFRTSQETQYF
TRBV7-3	TRBJ1-1	CASSLSGATEAFF
TRBV11-3	TRBJ2-1	CASSFLAGTYNEQFF
TRBV30	TRBJ2-3	CAWSRLGRGTDTQYF
TRBV12-3/TRBV12-4	TRBJ2-6	CASSDSYTTGANVLTF
TRBV5-8	TRBJ2-5	CASSFGLAELQETQYF
TRBV28	TRBJ2-3	CASSFLQGTDTQYF
TRBV6-2/TRBV6-3	TRBJ2-6	CASSYPGLAGPSGANVLTF
TRBV11-2	TRBJ2-6	CASSLAPFRGRTLNVLTF
TRBV27	TRBJ1-5	CASSPSGADQPQHF
TRBV18	TRBJ2-5	CASSPLTGTEQETQYF
TRBV7-2	TRBJ2-7	CASSPDGTGWNEQYF
TRBV7-2	TRBJ1-5	CASSPGLWQPQHF
TRBV4-1	TRBJ1-2	CASSQLDRDRIYYGYTF
TRBV5-4	TRBJ2-3	CASTPIGAGAPDTQYF
TRBV13	TRBJ2-1	CASSSRQYNEQFF
TRBV7-3	TRBJ2-3	CASSSYKITDTQYF
TRBV4-3	TRBJ2-1	CASSQDRGGISYNEQFF
TRBV28	TRBJ2-1	CASREDRGTSYNEQFF
TRBV11-2	TRBJ1-5	CASSSGGGPNKPQHF
TRBV5-4	TRBJ2-7	CASTDRTYEQYF
TRBV6-8	TRBJ2-7	CASSYSSTGGSSYEQYF
TRBV12-3/TRBV12-4	TRBJ1-3	CASRERGNTIYF